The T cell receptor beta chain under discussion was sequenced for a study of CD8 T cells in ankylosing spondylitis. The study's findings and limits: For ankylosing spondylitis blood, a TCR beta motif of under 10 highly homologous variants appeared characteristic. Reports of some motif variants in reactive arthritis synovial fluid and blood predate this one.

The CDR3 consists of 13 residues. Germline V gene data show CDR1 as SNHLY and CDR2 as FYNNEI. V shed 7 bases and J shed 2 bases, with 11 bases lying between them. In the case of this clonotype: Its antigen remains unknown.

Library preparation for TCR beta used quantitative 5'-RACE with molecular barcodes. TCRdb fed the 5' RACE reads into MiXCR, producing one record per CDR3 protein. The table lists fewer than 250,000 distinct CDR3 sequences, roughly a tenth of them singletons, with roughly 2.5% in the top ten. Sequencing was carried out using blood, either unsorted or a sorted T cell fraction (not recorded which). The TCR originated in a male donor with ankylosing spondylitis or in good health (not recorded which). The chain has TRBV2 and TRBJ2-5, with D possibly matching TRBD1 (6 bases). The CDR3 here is CASKGGDQETQYF. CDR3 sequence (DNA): TGTGCCAGCAAAGGGGGAGATCAAGAGACCCAGTACTTC.